The 28 T cell receptor beta chains below come from one sample, sequenced in a study of cytomegalovirus exposure and HLA in healthy donors. The PCR employed 60 Vbeta primers together with 13 Jbeta primers. The table came from immunoSEQ multiplex PCR; TCRdb's copy has only in-frame clones and leaves some out. The sample consists of some 110,000 clones, 65% to 80% of them appearing once. Specimen: PBMCs. The source is a male donor in good health and CMV-seropositive.

This clone has only a few counts. One end of the junction fails to match germline, which may point to a read error. The V gene is TRBV7-7, the J gene TRBJ2-1; no firm D call. The CDR3 covers 16 residues. Germline loops: CDR1 SSHAT, CDR2 FNYEAQ (reference sequence). The CDR3 protein is CASSLAPKGAYNEQFF. CDR3 DNA sequence: TGTGCTAGCAGCTTAGCCCCGAAAGGAGCCTACAATGAGCAGTTCTTC.

V usage is TRBV7-9 and J usage is TRBJ1-1, with 7 bases fitting TRBD1. Germline V gene lookup returns CDR1 SEHNR and CDR2 FQNEAQ (reference sequence). With V trimmed by 5 bases and J by 1 base, 7 bases remained unmatched. This CDR3 has 15 residues. The chain's CDR3 is CASSQNTGANTEAFF. CDR3 DNA: TGTGCCAGCAGCCAGAACACAGGGGCGAACACTGAAGCTTTCTTT.

The chain recombines TRBV27 with TRBJ1-2, with no clear D. Between the trimmed V and J ends, which lost 2 bases and 4 bases, there was a span of 11 bases. There are 14 residues in the CDR3. Germline V lookup: CDR1 MNHEY, CDR2 SMNVEV (reference sequence). The CDR3 loop is CASSLLPAPYGYTF. For the CDR3, the DNA is TGTGCCAGCAGTTTACTCCCAGCGCCCTATGGCTACACCTTC.

This clone was counted a single time. The rearrangement links TRBV5-1 to TRBJ2-1, with TRBD1 as a possible D gene (5 bases). Germline CDR1 reads SGHRS; CDR2 reads YFSETQ. This CDR3 is 15 amino acids long. V lost 4 bases and J 0 bases, leaving 11 bases between the germline ends. The CDR3 reads CASSKDTSSYNEQFF. The DNA of the CDR3 is TGCGCCAGCAGCAAGGACACCAGCTCCTACAATGAGCAGTTCTTC.

V is TRBV11-2 and J is TRBJ2-5; D perhaps matches TRBD2 (5 bases). Per the germline V gene, CDR1 is SGHAT and CDR2 is FQNNGV. There are 13 residues in the CDR3. V lost 5 bases to trimming and J lost 4 bases, with 11 bases between them. The CDR3 nucleotides read TGTGCCAGCAGCCGACACCGGGGAGAGACCCAGTACTTC. It translates to CASSRHRGETQYF.

The J gene is TRBJ2-6, the V gene TRBV29-1, with a possible D match to TRBD2 (5 bases). Germline CDR1 and CDR2: SQVTM and ANQGSEA. V was shortened by 2 bases and J by 6 bases, with 11 bases between the two germline ends. This CDR3 region has 14 residues. The CDR3 loop reads CSVETRGSANVLTF. The CDR3 DNA sequence: TGCAGCGTTGAAACTCGAGGGTCGGCCAACGTCCTGACTTTC.

A few counts support this clone. This chain links TRBV7-2 with TRBJ2-1; a possible D gene is TRBD1 (6 bases). There are 13 residues in the CDR3. Germline V lookup: CDR1 SGHTA, CDR2 FQGNSA. Trimming removed 5 bases from V and 7 bases from J, with 12 bases in between. This chain's CDR3 is CASSTRTANEQFF. The CDR3 coding sequence is TGTGCCAGCAGCACCCGGACAGCTAATGAGCAGTTCTTC.

The J gene is TRBJ1-4, the V gene TRBV7-8, with D possibly being TRBD1 (6 bases). This CDR3 contains 15 residues. Trimming took off 5 bases at V and 0 bases at J, with 10 bases between the two ends. Germline V gene lookup returns CDR1 SGHVS and CDR2 FQNEAQ. CDR3 residues: CASSHRTATNEKLFF. DNA for the CDR3: TGTGCCAGCAGCCATAGGACAGCAACTAATGAAAAACTGTTTTTT.

The chain uses TRBV28 and TRBJ2-7, with 9 bases that match TRBD1. In germline, CDR1 is MDHEN, CDR2 SYDVKM. CDR3 length equals 15 residues. With V trimmed by 6 bases and J by 7 bases, 13 bases remained unmatched. CDR3 DNA sequence: TGTGCCAGCAGGGGGTTGGGGACAGGGCCTCCGGAGCAGTACTTC. It codes for CASRGLGTGPPEQYF.

The chain has TRBV9 and TRBJ2-2, with a possible D match to TRBD2 (5 bases). The CDR3 runs 18 residues. In germline, CDR1 is SGDLS, CDR2 YYNGEE. V lost 0 bases, J lost 3 bases, and 18 bases lay in between. The CDR3 DNA reads as TGTGCCAGCAGCGTAGAGGAGACTGCTAGCTTCGACACCGGGGAGCTGTTTTTT. Translated: CASSVEETASFDTGELFF.

The rearrangement joins TRBV6-4 to TRBJ2-7, with TRBD1 matching 8 bases. The V and J ends lost 6 bases and 6 bases, in that order; junction bases with no gene match: 7. Germline CDR1 MRHNA, CDR2 SNTAGT. The CDR3 spans 13 residues. The CDR3 is CASSELQGGEQYF. The CDR3 coding sequence is TGTGCCAGCAGCGAACTACAGGGGGGCGAGCAGTACTTC.

Worth noting for this clone: At one end the junction does not follow the germline gene, possibly because of a read error. The genes are TRBV29-1 and TRBJ2-3, with TRBD1 matching over 11 bases. The CDR3 sequence is 13 residues long. From germline, CDR1 is SQVTM and CDR2 ANQGSEA. CDR3 DNA: TGCAGCGTCGAAGGACAGGGGGCCTATACGCAGTATTTT. It codes for CSVEGQGAYTQYF.

This chain connects TRBV6-6 to TRBJ2-7; 7 nucleotides line up with TRBD1. Germline loops: CDR1 MNHNY, CDR2 SVGAGI (reference sequence). V shed 0 bases, J shed 0 bases, and the junction held 5 bases outside the gene matches. This CDR3 has 16 residues. As DNA, the CDR3 is TGTGCCAGCAGTTACTCGCTGGGACAGATCTCCTACGAGCAGTACTTC. Its protein is CASSYSLGQISYEQYF.

V usage is TRBV15 and J usage is TRBJ2-7; a possible D gene is TRBD1 (6 bases). The CDR3 contains 16 residues. Germline assignment: CDR1 LNHNV and CDR2 YYDKDF (reference sequence). Trimming left V 5 bases short and J 0 bases short, with 17 bases between. CDR3 sequence reads: CATSPSRGSDSYEQYF. CDR3 nucleotide sequence: TGTGCCACCAGCCCCTCTAGGGGGTCTGACTCCTACGAGCAGTACTTC. Full variable domain (rest looked up from reference TRBV15 and TRBJ2-7): DAMVIQNPRYQVTQFGKPVTLSCSQTLNHNVMYWYQQKSSQAPKLLFHYYDKDFNNEADTPDNFQSRRPNTSFCFLDIRSPGLGDTAMYLCATSPSRGSDSYEQYFGPGTRLTVT.

In its sample, this clone was seen once. The V gene is TRBV9, the J gene TRBJ2-4; 12 bases match TRBD2. Germline CDR1 SGDLS, CDR2 YYNGEE. V lost 3 bases and J lost 3; bases outside the gene matches: 7. The length of the CDR3 is 17 residues. CDR3 nucleotides: TGTGCCAGCAGCGATCCGGGACTAGCGGGCGGCAAAAACATTCAGTACTTC. Residues: CASSDPGLAGGKNIQYF.

This clone was seen a handful of times. Relative to the germline gene, one junction end is altered; a read error may explain this. The chain combines TRBV25-1 with TRBJ1-5, with D unclear. Looked up from germline, CDR1 is MGHDK and CDR2 is SYGVNS. This CDR3 spans 14 amino acids. The CDR3 is CASSEAFSNQPQNF. The CDR3 DNA follows: TGTGCCAGCAGTGAGGCGTTTAGCAATCAGCCCCAGAATTTT.

This clone was recorded only once. This sequence joins TRBV27 and TRBJ2-7; D gene ambiguous. The CDR3 is 13 amino acids. V dropped 3 bases and J dropped 1 base, with 7 bases sitting between them. Germline CDR1 MNHEY, CDR2 SMNVEV (reference sequence). CDR3: CASSFVQSYEQYF. The CDR3 nucleotides read TGTGCCAGCAGTTTCGTACAGTCCTACGAGCAGTACTTC.

V gene TRBV28 combines with J gene TRBJ2-2; 11 positions agree with TRBD1. The CDR3 length is 16 residues. CDR1 and CDR2 (germline): MDHEN, SYDVKM. Trimming cost V 3 bases and J 6 bases; bases outside gene matches: 6. The DNA for the CDR3 is TGTGCCAGCAGTTTCCCCGGGACAGGGGGATCCGGGGAGCTGTTTTTT. It translates to CASSFPGTGGSGELFF.

This chain links TRBV28 with TRBJ1-3, with D unresolved. V was trimmed by 6 bases and J by 0 bases, leaving 12 bases between them. Germline V lookup: CDR1 MDHEN, CDR2 SYDVKM. The CDR3 runs to 15 residues. Here the CDR3 DNA reads TGTGCCAGCAGGTCGGGGTCCCTCTCTGGAAACACCATATATTTT. Its protein product is CASRSGSLSGNTIYF.

This chain uses TRBV4-1 with TRBJ1-1; a possible D gene is TRBD1 (5 bases). Trimming cost V 5 bases and J 5 bases, with 18 bases left between them. Germline CDR1 reads MGHRA; CDR2 reads YSYEKL. CDR3 length: 15 amino acids. The DNA of the CDR3 is TGCGCCAGCAGCAGAGTCCGGGGGGGTTATACTGAAGCTTTCTTT. It encodes CASSRVRGGYTEAFF.

The rearrangement uses TRBV7-6 and TRBJ2-7, with 9 bases fitting TRBD1. This CDR3 region has 14 residues. V gave up 3 bases and J gave up 2 bases; unmatched junction bases: 2. The V gene's germline CDR1 is SGHVS and CDR2 FNYEAQ. The CDR3 DNA follows: TGTGCCAGCAGCTTGGGGACAGGGACCTACGAGCAGTACTTC. It specifies CASSLGTGTYEQYF.

This clone was seen only once. The chain has TRBV27 and TRBJ2-7, with D uncertain. CDR3 length: 13 amino acids. The germline V and J ends were trimmed by 5 bases and 0 bases, with 8 bases remaining between them. The V gene's germline CDR1 is MNHEY and CDR2 SMNVEV (reference sequence). The DNA of the CDR3 is TGTGCCAGCAGTCCCCATAGCTCCTACGAGCAGTACTTC. Translation: CASSPHSSYEQYF.

The rearrangement joins TRBV5-1 to TRBJ2-3; D unclear. V was pared by 4 bases and J by 6 bases, with 9 bases between. The CDR3 totals 12 residues. Per the germline V gene, CDR1 is SGHRS and CDR2 is YFSETQ. The CDR3 nucleotides are TGCGCCAGCAGCCAAGACAAGGATACGCAGTATTTT. It specifies CASSQDKDTQYF.

The genes are TRBV4-2 and TRBJ2-5; tentative D call: TRBD2 (7 bases). Germline V gene sequence: CDR1 LGHNA, CDR2 YNFKEQ. V was trimmed by 0 bases and J by 7 bases, leaving 18 bases between them. The CDR3 runs 16 residues. CDR3: CASSQEGGTGGPTQYF. The CDR3 DNA reads as TGTGCCAGCAGCCAAGAAGGAGGGACGGGGGGCCCGACCCAGTACTTC.

V is TRBV6-5 and J is TRBJ2-5; 7 positions match TRBD2. Looked up from germline, CDR1 is MNHEY and CDR2 is SVGAGI. This CDR3 has 15 amino acids. The V segment lost 5 bases and the J segment 4 bases; nucleotides outside the gene matches: 10. The CDR3: CASSPFSRERETQYF. DNA of the CDR3: TGTGCCAGCAGTCCCTTCTCGCGGGAGCGAGAGACCCAGTACTTC.

This clone occurred once. The gene calls are TRBV27 and TRBJ2-6; TRBD1 agrees at 8 bases. V gave up 6 bases and J gave up 0 bases; unmatched junction bases: 7. The CDR3 sequence is 17 residues long. The germline V gene has CDR1 MNHEY and CDR2 SMNVEV (reference sequence). In DNA form, the CDR3 reads TGTGCCAGCAGCCCGGGACAGGAGTACTCTGGGGCCAACGTCCTGACTTTC. Protein: CASSPGQEYSGANVLTF.

This sequence joins TRBV2 and TRBJ2-1, with 8 bases identical to TRBD1. The V gene end was trimmed by 8 bases and the J gene end by 5 bases; junction bases not matched to a gene: 5. Germline V gene lookup returns CDR1 SNHLY and CDR2 FYNNEI. This CDR3 comprises 13 residues. The CDR3 DNA reads TGTGCCAGCGGAGGACAGGGCCACAATGAGCAGTTCTTC. Translating gives CASGGQGHNEQFF.

In its sample, this clone was seen once. V usage is TRBV7-2 and J usage is TRBJ1-2; D gene uncertain. The CDR3 extends over 16 amino acids. V lost 3 bases to trimming and J lost 7 bases, with 21 bases between them. Germline lookup yields CDR1 SGHTA and CDR2 FQGNSA. DNA for the CDR3: TGTGCCAGCAGCTTTACCGGGTCTCAGGCGGGGTTTGGCTACACCTTC. It codes for CASSFTGSQAGFGYTF.